A selection of T cell receptor beta chains follows, all from one sample in a study of blood T cell repertoires in COVID-19. Repertoires were generated with immunoSEQ multiplex PCR, while TCRdb's copy carries only in-frame clones and drops some. This table has 200,000 or so clones, more than 75% appearing once. Specimen: peripheral blood. The receptors derive from a person aged 65-85 years with COVID-19, enrolled during active disease. The CDR3 runs from the conserved cysteine through the conserved F or W. A D gene is named only where the DNA matches it firmly. The size of a clone is reported for some rows only, either as once, few or many, or as a class for expanded clones.

CDR3 DNA: TGCGCCAGCAGCCCTGGGGGGGGATTATCCTACGAGCAGTACTTC; CDR3 protein: CASSPGGGLSYEQYF; clone size: once; D gene: TRBD2; J gene: TRBJ2-7; V gene: TRBV5-1
CDR3 DNA: TGTGCCAGCAGCGAGACTACCCTCTCCTACGAGCAGTACTTC; CDR3 protein: CASSETTLSYEQYF; clone size: NA; D gene: NA; J gene: TRBJ2-7; V gene: TRBV6-5
CDR3 DNA: TGTGCCAGCAGTTTTCGCCGGGGAGGGGCAGATACGCAGTATTTT; CDR3 protein: CASSFRRGGADTQYF; clone size: once; D gene: TRBD2; J gene: TRBJ2-3; V gene: TRBV28
CDR3 DNA: TGTGCCAGCAGTGATTCCAGAGAGACCCAGTACTTC; CDR3 protein: CASSDSRETQYF; clone size: NA; D gene: NA; J gene: TRBJ2-5; V gene: TRBV6-2/TRBV6-3
CDR3 DNA: TGTGCCAGCAGTCTGGGACTTAAAAGGTCTGAGCAGTTCTTC; CDR3 protein: CASSLGLKRSEQFF; clone size: few; D gene: NA; J gene: TRBJ2-1; V gene: TRBV28
CDR3 DNA: TGTGCCAGCTCACCCAGACAGGCCAGCTCCTACGAGCAGTACTTC; CDR3 protein: CASSPRQASSYEQYF; clone size: NA; D gene: NA; J gene: TRBJ2-7; V gene: TRBV18
CDR3 DNA: TGTGCCAGCAGCCCCAGGGACCAGGGACTAGCGGGTTGGACGAAGACCCAGTACTTC; CDR3 protein: CASSPRDQGLAGWTKTQYF; clone size: NA; D gene: TRBD2; J gene: TRBJ2-5; V gene: TRBV7-7
CDR3 DNA: TGTGCCAGCAGCTTAGCATCCGGAGGGTCAGGAAACACCATATATTTT; CDR3 protein: CASSLASGGSGNTIYF; clone size: NA; D gene: NA; J gene: TRBJ1-3; V gene: TRBV7-2
CDR3 DNA: TGTGCCAGCAGCCCCAGGCCGGGACAACTCGCTCACTATGGCTACACCTTC; CDR3 protein: CASSPRPGQLAHYGYTF; clone size: NA; D gene: NA; J gene: TRBJ1-2; V gene: TRBV3-1/TRBV3-2
CDR3 DNA: TGTGCCAGCAGCTTAAGCGGGGATCAGCCCCAGCATTTT; CDR3 protein: CASSLSGDQPQHF; clone size: NA; D gene: NA; J gene: TRBJ1-5; V gene: TRBV11-2
CDR3 DNA: TGTGCCAGCAGTAGAGACTTCGGGACTGCGTATGGCTACACCTTC; CDR3 protein: CASSRDFGTAYGYTF; clone size: NA; D gene: NA; J gene: TRBJ1-2; V gene: TRBV27
CDR3 DNA: TGTGCCAGCAGCTTCTGGTGGGGGCGGGCTAATCAGCCCCAGCATTTT; CDR3 protein: CASSFWWGRANQPQHF; clone size: NA; D gene: NA; J gene: TRBJ1-5; V gene: TRBV5-6
CDR3 DNA: TGTGCCAGCAGTGAAGGGGGACAGTTCTACGAGCAGTACTTC; CDR3 protein: CASSEGGQFYEQYF; clone size: few; D gene: TRBD1; J gene: TRBJ2-7; V gene: TRBV2
CDR3 DNA: TGCGCCAGCAGCTTGCGGGAGTTCAACGAGCAGTACTTC; CDR3 protein: CASSLREFNEQYF; clone size: NA; D gene: NA; J gene: TRBJ2-7; V gene: TRBV5-1
CDR3 DNA: TGCAGTGCTAGTGTCACTACTAACTATGGCTACACCTTC; CDR3 protein: CSASVTTNYGYTF; clone size: NA; D gene: NA; J gene: TRBJ1-2; V gene: TRBV20-1
CDR3 DNA: TGCGCCAGCAGCCGAGAACACCAAGACAGCCTCTATGGCTACACCTTC; CDR3 protein: CASSREHQDSLYGYTF; clone size: NA; D gene: NA; J gene: TRBJ1-2; V gene: TRBV4-3
CDR3 DNA: TGTGCCAGCAGCAGGAAGGATAGCAATCAGCCCCAGCATTTT; CDR3 protein: CASSRKDSNQPQHF; clone size: NA; D gene: NA; J gene: TRBJ1-5; V gene: TRBV6-5
CDR3 DNA: TGTGCCAGAGTTAGACAGGGCAGGGGATATCAGAATCAGCCCCAGCATTTT; CDR3 protein: CARVRQGRGYQNQPQHF; clone size: NA; D gene: TRBD1; J gene: TRBJ1-5; V gene: TRBV5-7
CDR3 DNA: TGTGCCATCAAGGCGGGACAGGGTACGTACGAGCAGTACTTC; CDR3 protein: CAIKAGQGTYEQYF; clone size: few; D gene: TRBD1; J gene: TRBJ2-7; V gene: TRBV10-3
CDR3 DNA: TGCAGCGTCGGAGTAGGGAACACCGGGGAGCTGTTTTTT; CDR3 protein: CSVGVGNTGELFF; clone size: NA; D gene: NA; J gene: TRBJ2-2; V gene: TRBV29-1
CDR3 DNA: TGTGCCTGGAGAGGGGGCGTCGGTGAAAAACTGTTTTTT; CDR3 protein: CAWRGGVGEKLFF; clone size: once; D gene: TRBD1; J gene: TRBJ1-4; V gene: TRBV30
CDR3 DNA: TGTGCCAGCGGATCACAGGGGGCGCGGGAAAAACTGTTTTTT; CDR3 protein: CASGSQGAREKLFF; clone size: once; D gene: TRBD1; J gene: TRBJ1-4; V gene: TRBV28
CDR3 DNA: TGTGCCAGCGGGGGAGGACAGGGCTCTGGAAACACCATATATTTT; CDR3 protein: CASGGGQGSGNTIYF; clone size: few; D gene: TRBD1; J gene: TRBJ1-3; V gene: TRBV27